Described below is a single TCR beta chain sequence and its context. Its antigen remains unknown. Method: immunoSEQ multiplex PCR; TCRdb's copy keeps in-frame clones and lacks some. The data hold more than 110,000 clones, with around 90% observed a single time. These data belong to a study of T cell responses to AZD1222 COVID-19 vaccine. Study as a whole: Pooled in the analysis were second doses at about 4 or about 12 weeks.

Findings and limits, study-wide: The number of AZD1222 recipients seropositive at baseline was only 6 or 7. Close to half of all spike-specific TCRs reportedly target regions of the variants that are unmutated.

V lost 7 bases to trimming and J lost 9 bases, with 13 bases between them. The CDR3 spans 12 residues. Germline assignment: CDR1 SNHLY and CDR2 FYNNEI. The receptor was isolated from an adult in good health. The chain couples TRBV2 to TRBJ2-1, with D perhaps TRBD1 (6 bases). The source was peripheral blood, collected on day 0 of AZD1222 vaccination. The CDR3 region has the DNA TGTGCCAGCATCCAGGAACAGGGTGAGCAGTTCTTC. Amino acids: CASIQEQGEQFF.